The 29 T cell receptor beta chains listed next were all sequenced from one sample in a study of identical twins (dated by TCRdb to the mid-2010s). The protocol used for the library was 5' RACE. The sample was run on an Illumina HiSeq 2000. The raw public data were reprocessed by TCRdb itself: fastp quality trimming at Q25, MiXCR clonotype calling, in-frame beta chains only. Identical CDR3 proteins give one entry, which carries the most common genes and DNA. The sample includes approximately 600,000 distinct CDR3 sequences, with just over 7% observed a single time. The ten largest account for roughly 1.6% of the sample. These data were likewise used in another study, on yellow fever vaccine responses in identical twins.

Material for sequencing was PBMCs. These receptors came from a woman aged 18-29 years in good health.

Written as DNA, the CDR3 is TGTGCCAGCAGTTTACGGGCAGCCCTCTATGGCTACACCTTC. As protein: CASSLRAALYGYTF. The chain uses TRBV28 and TRBJ1-2; no clear D. V lost 2 bases, J lost 4 bases, and 11 bases lay in between. The CDR3 is 14 residues long. The germline V gene has CDR1 MDHEN and CDR2 SYDVKM.

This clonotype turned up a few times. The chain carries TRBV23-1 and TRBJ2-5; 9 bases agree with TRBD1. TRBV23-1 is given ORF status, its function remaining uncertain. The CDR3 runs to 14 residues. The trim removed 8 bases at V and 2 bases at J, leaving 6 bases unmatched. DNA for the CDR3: TGCGCCAGCGCGTTCGGACAGGGGCAAGAGACCCAGTACTTC. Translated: CASAFGQGQETQYF.

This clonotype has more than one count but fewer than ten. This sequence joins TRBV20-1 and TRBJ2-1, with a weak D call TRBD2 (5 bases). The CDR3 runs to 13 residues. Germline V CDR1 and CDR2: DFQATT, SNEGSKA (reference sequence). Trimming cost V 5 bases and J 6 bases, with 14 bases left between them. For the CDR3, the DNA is TGCAGTGCTTCCCGGGTTAGCGTCAATGAGCAGTTCTTC. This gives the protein CSASRVSVNEQFF.

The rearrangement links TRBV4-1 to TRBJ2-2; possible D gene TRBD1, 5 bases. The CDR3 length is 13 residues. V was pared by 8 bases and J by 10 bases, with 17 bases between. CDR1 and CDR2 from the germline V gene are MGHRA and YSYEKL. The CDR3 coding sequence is TGCGCCAGCCGGAGCCCAGGGATCTCGGAGCTGTTTTTT. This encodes CASRSPGISELFF.

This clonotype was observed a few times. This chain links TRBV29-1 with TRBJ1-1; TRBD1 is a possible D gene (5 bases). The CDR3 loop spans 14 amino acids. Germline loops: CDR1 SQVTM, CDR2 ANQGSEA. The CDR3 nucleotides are TGCACCACGCGCGGGGGAGAGTATGCCACTGAAGCTTTCTTT. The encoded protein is CTTRGGEYATEAFF.

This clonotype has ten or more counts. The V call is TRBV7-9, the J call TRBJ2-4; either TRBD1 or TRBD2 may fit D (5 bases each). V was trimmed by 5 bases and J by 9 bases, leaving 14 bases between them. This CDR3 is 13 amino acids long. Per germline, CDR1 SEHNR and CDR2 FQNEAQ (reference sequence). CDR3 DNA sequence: TGTGCCAGCAGCACACTCCCTGGGGGCATTCAGTACTTC. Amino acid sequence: CASSTLPGGIQYF.

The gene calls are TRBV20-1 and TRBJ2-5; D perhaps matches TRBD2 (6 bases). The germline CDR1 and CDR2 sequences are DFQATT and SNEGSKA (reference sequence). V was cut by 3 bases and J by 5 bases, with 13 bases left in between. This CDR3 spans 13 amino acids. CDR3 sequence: CSASPGLRETQYF. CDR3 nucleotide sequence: TGCAGTGCTAGCCCGGGACTGAGGGAGACCCAGTACTTC.

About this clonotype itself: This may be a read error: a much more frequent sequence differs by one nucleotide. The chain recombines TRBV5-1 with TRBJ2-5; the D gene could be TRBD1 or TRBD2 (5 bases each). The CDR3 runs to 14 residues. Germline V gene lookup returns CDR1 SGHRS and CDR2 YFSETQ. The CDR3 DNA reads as TGCGCCAGCAGCTTGATACAGGACCGAGGGACCCAGTGCTTC. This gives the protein CASSLIQDRGTQCF.

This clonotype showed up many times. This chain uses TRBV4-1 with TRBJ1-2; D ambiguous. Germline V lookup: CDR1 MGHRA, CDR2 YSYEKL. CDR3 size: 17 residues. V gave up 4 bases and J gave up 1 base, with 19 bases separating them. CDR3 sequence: CASSLKHSGRSNYGYTF. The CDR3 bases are TGCGCCAGCAGCCTTAAACACAGTGGCAGAAGTAACTATGGCTACACCTTC.

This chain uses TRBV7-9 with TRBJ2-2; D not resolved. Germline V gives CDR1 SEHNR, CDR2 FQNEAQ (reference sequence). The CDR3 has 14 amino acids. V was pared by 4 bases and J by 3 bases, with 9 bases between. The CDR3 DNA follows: TGTGCCAGCAGCTCCGACACGTACACCGGGGAGCTGTTTTTT. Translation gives CASSSDTYTGELFF.

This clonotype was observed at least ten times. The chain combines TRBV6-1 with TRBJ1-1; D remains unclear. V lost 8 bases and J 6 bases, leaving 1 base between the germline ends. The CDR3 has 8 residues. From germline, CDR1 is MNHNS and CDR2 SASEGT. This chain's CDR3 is CASPEAFF. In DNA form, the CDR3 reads TGTGCCAGCCCTGAAGCTTTCTTT.

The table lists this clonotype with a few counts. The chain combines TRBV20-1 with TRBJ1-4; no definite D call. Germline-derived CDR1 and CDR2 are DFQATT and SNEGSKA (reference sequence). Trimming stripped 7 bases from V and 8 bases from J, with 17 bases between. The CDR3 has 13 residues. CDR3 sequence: CSVLGPTGEKLFF. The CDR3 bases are TGCAGTGTCCTCGGACCCACCGGCGAAAAACTGTTTTTT.

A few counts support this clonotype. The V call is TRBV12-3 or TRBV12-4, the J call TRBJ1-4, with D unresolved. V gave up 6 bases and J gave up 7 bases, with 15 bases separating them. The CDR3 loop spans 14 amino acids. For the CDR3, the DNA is TGTGCCAGCAGCCACGAGGTCGGGCCTGAAAAACTGTTTTTT. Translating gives CASSHEVGPEKLFF.

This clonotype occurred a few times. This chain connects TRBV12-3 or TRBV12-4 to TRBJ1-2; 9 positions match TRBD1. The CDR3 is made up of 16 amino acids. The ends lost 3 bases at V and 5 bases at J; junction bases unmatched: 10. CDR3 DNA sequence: TGTGCCAGCAGTTTCCTCTCGACAGGGGGATCATATGGCTACACCTTC. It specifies CASSFLSTGGSYGYTF.

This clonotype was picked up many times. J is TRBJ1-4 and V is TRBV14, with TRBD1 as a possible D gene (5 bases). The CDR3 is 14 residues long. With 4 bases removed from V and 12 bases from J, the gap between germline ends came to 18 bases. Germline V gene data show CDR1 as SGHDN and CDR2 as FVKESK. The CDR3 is CASSLGVRDLQLFF. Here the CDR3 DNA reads TGTGCCAGCAGCCTGGGGGTCCGGGACCTCCAACTGTTTTTT.

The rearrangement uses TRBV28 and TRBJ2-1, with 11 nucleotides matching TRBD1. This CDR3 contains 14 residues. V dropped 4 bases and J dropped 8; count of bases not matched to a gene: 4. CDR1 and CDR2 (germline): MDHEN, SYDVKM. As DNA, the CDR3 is TGTGCCAGCAGTTCGGGACAGGGGGTCTATGAGCAGTTCTTC. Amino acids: CASSSGQGVYEQFF.

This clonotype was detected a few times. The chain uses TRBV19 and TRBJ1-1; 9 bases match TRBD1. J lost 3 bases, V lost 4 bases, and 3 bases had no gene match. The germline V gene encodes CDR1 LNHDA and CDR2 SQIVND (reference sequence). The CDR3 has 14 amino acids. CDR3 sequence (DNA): TGTGCCAGTAGTACCGGGACAGGGTACACTGAAGCTTTCTTT. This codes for CASSTGTGYTEAFF.

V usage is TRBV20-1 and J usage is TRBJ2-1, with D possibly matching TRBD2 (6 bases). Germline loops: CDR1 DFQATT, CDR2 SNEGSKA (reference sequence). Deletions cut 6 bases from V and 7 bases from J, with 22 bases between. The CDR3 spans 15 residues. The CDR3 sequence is CSADRKEGPGNEQFF. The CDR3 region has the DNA TGCAGTGCCGATCGGAAGGAGGGCCCGGGTAATGAGCAGTTCTTC.

CDR3 nucleotides: TGTGCCAGCAGCGTAGTAGGAGGGTCGGTTCAGCCCCAGCATTTT. It specifies CASSVVGGSVQPQHF. The chain employs TRBV9 and TRBJ1-5; no definite D call. The V gene lost 0 bases and the J gene lost 6 bases, with 13 bases spanning the gap. The V gene's germline CDR1 is SGDLS and CDR2 YYNGEE. This CDR3 has 15 amino acids.

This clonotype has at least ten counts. The chain's CDR3 is CASSLGGGTNEQFF. DNA for the CDR3: TGTGCCAGCAGTTTAGGGGGTGGGACCAATGAGCAGTTCTTC. The gene calls are TRBV12-3 or TRBV12-4 and TRBJ2-1; D may correspond to TRBD1 or TRBD2 (5 bases each). The CDR3 contains 14 residues. V gave up 1 base and J gave up 6 bases, with 10 bases separating them.

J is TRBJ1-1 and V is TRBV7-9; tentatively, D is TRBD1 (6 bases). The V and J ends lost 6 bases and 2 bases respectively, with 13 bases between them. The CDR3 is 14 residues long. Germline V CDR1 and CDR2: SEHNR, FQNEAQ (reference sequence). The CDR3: CASSWDTHNTEAFF. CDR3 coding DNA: TGTGCCAGCAGTTGGGACACCCATAACACTGAAGCTTTCTTT.

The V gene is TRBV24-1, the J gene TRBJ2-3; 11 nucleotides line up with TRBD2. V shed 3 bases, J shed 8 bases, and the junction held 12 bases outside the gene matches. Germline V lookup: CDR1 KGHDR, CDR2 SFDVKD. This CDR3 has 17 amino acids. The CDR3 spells CATSDPGTSGATGTQYF. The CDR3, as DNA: TGTGCCACCAGTGATCCCGGGACTAGCGGAGCGACCGGTACGCAGTATTTT.

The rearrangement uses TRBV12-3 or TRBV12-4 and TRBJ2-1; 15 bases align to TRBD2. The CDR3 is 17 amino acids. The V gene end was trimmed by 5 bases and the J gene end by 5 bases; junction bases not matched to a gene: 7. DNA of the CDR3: TGTGCCAGCAGTAGAGGACTAGCGGGAGGGGTCCACAATGAGCAGTTCTTC. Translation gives CASSRGLAGGVHNEQFF.

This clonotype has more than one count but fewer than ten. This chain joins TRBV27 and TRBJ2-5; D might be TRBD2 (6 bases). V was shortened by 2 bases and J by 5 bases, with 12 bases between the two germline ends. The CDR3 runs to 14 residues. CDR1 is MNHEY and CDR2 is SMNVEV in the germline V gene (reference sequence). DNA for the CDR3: TGTGCCAGCAGTTTAGGGACTTTCCCGGAGACCCAGTACTTC. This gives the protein CASSLGTFPETQYF.

CDR3 sequence (DNA): TGTGCCAGCAGGCCTGATGTGGGGGGTGGCACAGATACGCAGTATTTT. It translates to CASRPDVGGGTDTQYF. The genes are TRBV12-3 or TRBV12-4 and TRBJ2-3, with D possibly being TRBD2 (6 bases). This CDR3 has 16 residues. Between the trimmed V and J ends, which lost 6 bases and 1 base, there was a span of 17 bases.

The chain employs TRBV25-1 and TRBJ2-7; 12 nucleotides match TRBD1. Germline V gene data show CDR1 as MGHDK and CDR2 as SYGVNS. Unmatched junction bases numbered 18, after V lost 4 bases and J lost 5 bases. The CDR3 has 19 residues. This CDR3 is CASSALIGPGTGGMDEQYF. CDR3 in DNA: TGTGCCAGCAGTGCATTAATAGGACCCGGGACAGGGGGCATGGACGAGCAGTACTTC.

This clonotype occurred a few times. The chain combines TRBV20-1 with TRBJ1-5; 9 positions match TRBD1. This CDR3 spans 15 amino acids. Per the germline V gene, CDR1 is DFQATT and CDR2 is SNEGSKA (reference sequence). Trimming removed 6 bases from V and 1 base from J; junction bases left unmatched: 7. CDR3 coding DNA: TGCAGTGCCACCATGGGACAGGGAAGCAATCAGCCCCAGCATTTT. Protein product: CSATMGQGSNQPQHF.

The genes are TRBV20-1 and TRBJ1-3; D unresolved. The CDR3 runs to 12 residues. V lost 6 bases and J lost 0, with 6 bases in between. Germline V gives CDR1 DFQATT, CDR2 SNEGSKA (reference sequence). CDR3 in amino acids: CSARDSGNTIYF. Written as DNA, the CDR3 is TGCAGTGCAAGGGACTCTGGAAACACCATATATTTT.

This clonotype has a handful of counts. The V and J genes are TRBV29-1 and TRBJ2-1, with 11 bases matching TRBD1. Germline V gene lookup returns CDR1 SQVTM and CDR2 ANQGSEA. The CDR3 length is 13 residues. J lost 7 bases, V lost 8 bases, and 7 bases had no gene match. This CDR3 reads CSLRTGGPNEQFF. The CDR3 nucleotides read TGCAGCCTGCGGACAGGGGGCCCGAATGAGCAGTTCTTC.